This T cell receptor (beta chain) was found in a study of shared clonotypes between healthy human individuals. Profiled with immunoSEQ multiplex PCR; TCRdb holds only in-frame clones, not every one. The table includes around 2.5 million clones, approximately 93% detected once. Findings and caveats of the study: The four-donor shared clonotypes exceeded non-shared clonotypes in generation probability, with non-shared ones scoring lower.

Trimming at V came to 0 bases and at J to 8 bases, leaving 11 bases not matched to a gene. The CDR3 sequence is 17 residues long. In germline, CDR1 is MNHNS, CDR2 SASEGT. As to this clone: What it binds is unknown.

The TCR originated in a man younger than 35 in good health. Some clones in this sample may be carry-over from other donors' samples. This chain connects TRBV6-1 to TRBJ2-1; 9 positions agree with TRBD2. Sequenced: naive CD4+ T cells from PBMCs. Subset of the sample: CD45RA+ positively selected. CDR3 sequence (DNA): TGTGCCAGCAGTGAAGCGCTTCGGGGCGGGAGGGCCGATGAGCAGTTCTTC. This encodes CASSEALRGGRADEQFF.